This T cell receptor beta chain was sequenced for a study of blood T cell repertoires in COVID-19. Clones were read by immunoSEQ multiplex PCR, and TCRdb kept only the in-frame ones, dropping some. This table holds 140,000 to 150,000 clones, 80% found once. The germline V gene encodes CDR1 LNHDA and CDR2 SQIVND (reference sequence). V dropped 5 bases and J dropped 4; count of bases not matched to a gene: 7. The CDR3 sequence is 15 residues long. The TCR sequence derives from a man between 65 and 85 years old who had recovered from COVID-19. This chain links TRBV19 with TRBJ2-3, with 9 bases fitting TRBD2. The sample comprised peripheral blood. The CDR3 spells CASSGLARMADTQYF. The CDR3 DNA reads as TGTGCCAGTAGTGGACTAGCGCGAATGGCAGATACGCAGTATTTT.